A selection of T cell receptor beta chains follows, all from one sample in a study of identical twins. TCRdb processed the 5' RACE reads anew with MiXCR; each CDR3 protein has one entry. The repertoire consists of a few hundred thousand distinct CDR3 sequences, with 9.6% occurring once and the leading ten covering approximately 3%. These same records also appear under a second study, on yellow fever vaccine responses in identical twins.

The sequenced sample consisted of PBMCs. Source of these receptors: a woman aged 18-29 years in good health. Both conserved end residues are part of each CDR3. A D gene is named only where the DNA matches it firmly. Clone size is shown for a subset of rows, as once, few, many or a class of expanded clone.

13	.	few	TRBV18	TRBJ2-7	TGTGCCAGCTCACCAGGGCAGAACTACGAGCAGTACTTC	CASSPGQNYEQYF
14	.	few	TRBV29-1	TRBJ2-5	TGCAGCGGAACAGGGAGAAAAGCCCAAGAGACCCAGTACTTC	CSGTGRKAQETQYF
15	TRBD1	few	TRBV12-3/TRBV12-4	TRBJ1-1	TGTGCCAGCAGATTACTAGGACAGGGAGGTTCTGAAGCTTTCTTT	CASRLLGQGGSEAFF
13	.	many	TRBV29-1	TRBJ2-7	TGCAGCGCCCGGGACCAGCTAGTATACGAGCAGTACTTC	CSARDQLVYEQYF
14	TRBD1	many	TRBV12-3/TRBV12-4	TRBJ1-2	TGTGCCAGCAGTAGAGACAGGGGACCCTCCGGCTACACCTTC	CASSRDRGPSGYTF
13	.	.	TRBV20-1	TRBJ2-7	TGCAGTGCTAGATATTGGAGCTCCTACGAGCAGTACTTC	CSARYWSSYEQYF
11	.	few	TRBV5-1	TRBJ2-7	TGCGCCAGCAGCGAAGACCACGAGCAGTACTTC	CASSEDHEQYF
14	.	few	TRBV2	TRBJ1-2	TGTGCCAGCAGTGAGCTTCGGGGCCCGGGAGGCTACACCTTC	CASSELRGPGGYTF
15	.	many	TRBV6-1	TRBJ1-2	TGTGCCAGCACCCCCGGTGGGGGAATCTACTATGGCTACACCTTC	CASTPGGGIYYGYTF
14	TRBD1	.	TRBV6-2/TRBV6-3	TRBJ2-7	TGTGCCAGCAGTTCCACGACAGGGATTTACGAGCAGTACTTC	CASSSTTGIYEQYF
15	TRBD1	few	TRBV15	TRBJ2-4	TGTGCCACCAGCAGAGATACCTCAGGGGGCGGGCTTCAGTACTTC	CATSRDTSGGGLQYF
16	.	many	TRBV5-1	TRBJ2-1	TGCGCCAGCAGCTTGGTTCCGGGGGGCGCCTACAATGAGCAGTTCTTC	CASSLVPGGAYNEQFF
13	.	.	TRBV6-2/TRBV6-3	TRBJ2-7	TGTGCCAGCAGTCAGGGACTTCCAAGCGAGCAGTACTTC	CASSQGLPSEQYF
16	.	many	TRBV20-1	TRBJ2-4	TGCAGTGCTAGGGTTTTGGACTCCGAGTACAGGGACATTCAGTACTTC	CSARVLDSEYRDIQYF
18	.	few	TRBV6-1	TRBJ2-6	TGTGCCAGCATCAAAAGGGCGGCAGATCCCTCGGGGGCCAACGTCCTGACTTTC	CASIKRAADPSGANVLTF
11	.	.	TRBV20-1	TRBJ2-7	TGCAGTGCTAGCCTCAGGGGCGAGCAGTACTTC	CSASLRGEQYF
16	TRBD2	.	TRBV7-9	TRBJ2-1	TGTGCCAGCAGCTCACGGACTAGCGGGTCTTACAATGAGCAGTTCTTC	CASSSRTSGSYNEQFF
15	TRBD1	many	TRBV7-3	TRBJ2-7	TGTGCCAGCAGCCACGGACAGGGGATTCCCTACGAGCAGTACTTC	CASSHGQGIPYEQYF
16	.	many	TRBV4-3	TRBJ2-6	TGCGCCAGCAGCCAAGATTCATCCCAGGGGGCCAACGTCCTGACTTTC	CASSQDSSQGANVLTF
13	.	few	TRBV14	TRBJ2-1	TGTGCCAGCAGCCAAGTGGTCAGGGGGGAGGAGTTCTTC	CASSQVVRGEEFF
15	TRBD1	few	TRBV11-2	TRBJ2-3	TGTGCCAGCAGCCATCCGGGACAGGGGAGTGATACGCAGTATTTT	CASSHPGQGSDTQYF
12	.	few	TRBV29-1	TRBJ1-1	TGCAGCGTTGCCACTCGTCGGACTGAAGCTTTCTTT	CSVATRRTEAFF
12	.	many	TRBV29-1	TRBJ2-1	TGCAGCACGTCGGGGCCCATGAATGAGCAGTTCTTC	CSTSGPMNEQFF
12	.	.	TRBV6-1	TRBJ2-7	TGTGCCAGCAGTGTTCGAAAGTACGAGCAGTACTTC	CASSVRKYEQYF
16	.	few	TRBV3-1	TRBJ2-6	TGTGCCAGCAGCCAAGGAAGTAGCTCTGGGGCCAACGTCCTGACTTTC	CASSQGSSSGANVLTF
15	TRBD1	few	TRBV12-3/TRBV12-4	TRBJ2-3	TGTGCCAGCAGCCTCGGGGACAGACTCACAGATACGCAGTATTTT	CASSLGDRLTDTQYF
11	.	.	TRBV29-1	TRBJ2-7	TGCAGCGTTGAGGTATATTACGAGCAGTACTTC	CSVEVYYEQYF
13	TRBD2	.	TRBV24-1	TRBJ2-3	TGTGCCACCAGGGCCGGGACTAGCTATACGCAGTATTTT	CATRAGTSYTQYF
12	TRBD1	few	TRBV29-1	TRBJ1-1	TGCAGCGTTGCCGGGGACAGGGAGGGAGCTTTCTTT	CSVAGDREGAFF
17	TRBD2	.	TRBV6-1	TRBJ2-1	TGTGCCAGCAGGACCGGGGGACTAGCGGGAGCCTCCCATGAGCAGTTCTTC	CASRTGGLAGASHEQFF
16	TRBD2	.	TRBV7-6	TRBJ2-1	TGTGCCAGCAGCTTAGGCCTAGCGGAAAAATACAATGAGCAGTTCTTC	CASSLGLAEKYNEQFF
13	TRBD1	many	TRBV12-3/TRBV12-4	TRBJ1-5	TGTGCCAGCAGTCAGGGGGCGGCCCAGCCCCAGCATTTT	CASSQGAAQPQHF
13	TRBD1	few	TRBV5-5	TRBJ2-1	TGTGCCAGCAGCATGCAGGGGGAGCTTGAGCAGTTCTTC	CASSMQGELEQFF
15	.	few	TRBV30	TRBJ2-5	TGTGCCTGGAGTGTACCGGGGAAGAGACAAGAGACCCAGTACTTC	CAWSVPGKRQETQYF
14	.	many	TRBV2	TRBJ2-3	TGTGCCAGCAGGCCGCAGTTTTACACAGATACGCAGTATTTT	CASRPQFYTDTQYF
15	.	many	TRBV27	TRBJ1-6	TGTGCCAGCAGTCTAGGGGCAGCTTCACATTCACCCCTCCACTTT	CASSLGAASHSPLHF
17	TRBD2	.	TRBV6-5	TRBJ2-7	TGTGCCAGCAGTTACTCTTGGCTAGCGGGAGGGGCCCGCGGGCAGTACTTC	CASSYSWLAGGARGQYF
13	.	.	TRBV20-1	TRBJ2-5	TGCAGTGCTAGAGGCTCCGGGAGTGAGACCCAGTACTTC	CSARGSGSETQYF
14	TRBD2	.	TRBV7-9	TRBJ2-1	TGTGCCAGCCACCGGGAGGGCCAAGACAATGAGCAGTTCTTC	CASHREGQDNEQFF
14	TRBD1	many	TRBV7-9	TRBJ2-5	TGTGCCAGCAGCTTTCCGACAGGGGAGGAGACCCAGTACTTC	CASSFPTGEETQYF
15	TRBD2	.	TRBV10-3	TRBJ2-3	TGTGCCATCAGTGCGTCTAGCGGGAGCCAAGATACGCAGTATTTT	CAISASSGSQDTQYF
16	TRBD2	.	TRBV3-1	TRBJ2-1	TGTGCCAGCAGTCGCACTAGCGGGAGTCGGATGGGGGAGCAGTTCTTC	CASSRTSGSRMGEQFF
13	.	.	TRBV6-2/TRBV6-3	TRBJ1-1	TGTGCCAGCATTCGCACAGGGAGGACTGAAGCTTTCTTT	CASIRTGRTEAFF